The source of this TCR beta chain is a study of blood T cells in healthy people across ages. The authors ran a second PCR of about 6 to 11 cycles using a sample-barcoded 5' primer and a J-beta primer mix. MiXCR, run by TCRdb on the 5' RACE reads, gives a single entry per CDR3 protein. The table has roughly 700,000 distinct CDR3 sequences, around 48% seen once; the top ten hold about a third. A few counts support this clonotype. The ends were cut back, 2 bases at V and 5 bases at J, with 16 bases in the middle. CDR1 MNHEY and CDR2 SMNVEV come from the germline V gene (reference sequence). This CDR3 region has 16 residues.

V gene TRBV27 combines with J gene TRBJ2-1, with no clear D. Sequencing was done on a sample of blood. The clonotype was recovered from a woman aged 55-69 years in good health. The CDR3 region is CASSLRPRHGNNEQFF. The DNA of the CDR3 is TGTGCCAGCAGTTTACGACCTCGGCACGGAAACAATGAGCAGTTCTTC.